The clone carrying this T cell receptor (beta chain) was seen repeatedly, ten times or more. The antigen is unknown. The sample originates from a study of response to subunit inactivated influenza vaccine. Notes on the study in general: The authors put forward the suggestion that each seasonal influenza vaccination may bring in only a limited number of new T cells.

The CDR3 spans 15 residues. The trim removed 1 base at V and 7 bases at J, leaving 7 bases unmatched. In germline, CDR1 is SNHLY, CDR2 FYNNEI. MiXCR was run by TCRdb on the RT-PCR reads, yielding one entry per CDR3 protein. This table has roughly 170,000 distinct CDR3 sequences, around 8.8% appearing once. The origin of this receptor is a man aged 50 to 60 who received an inactivated influenza vaccine. The gene calls are TRBV2 and TRBJ1-2; 9 bases agree with TRBD1. This sample comprised non-naive T cells sorted from PBMCs, obtained on the day of vaccination. The CDR3 DNA is TGTGCCAGCAGTGAAGTGGGACAGGGCTTCGGTGGCTACACCTTC. Its protein is CASSEVGQGFGGYTF.